The entry below describes one T cell receptor (beta chain). The target antigen is unknown. This sample was taken from a study of cytomegalovirus exposure and HLA in healthy donors. Study-wide results and limits: Confirmation in vitro established that a few CMV-associated chains were specific for CMV antigens. Donors belonging to an Asian-associated ancestry cluster reportedly showed fewer N-insertions in productive TCRs than the approximately 670-donor mean, according to what a later analysis found. TCR beta chains numbering some 160 were designated cytomegalovirus-associated.

Trimming left V 0 bases short and J 3 bases short, with 9 bases between. There are 15 residues in the CDR3. The germline V gene has CDR1 MNHNY and CDR2 SVGAGI (reference sequence). Researchers ran the PCR with 60 Vbeta and 13 Jbeta primers. Clones were sequenced by immunoSEQ multiplex PCR, and TCRdb holds only the in-frame ones, with some missing. The sample consists of some 150,000 clones, around three quarters of them appearing once. This clonotype was obtained from a man aged 35-49 years in good health and CMV-seropositive. The sequencing input was PBMCs. J is TRBJ1-3 and V is TRBV6-6, with D tentatively TRBD1 (5 bases). CDR3 in amino acids: CASSYSGRGGNTIYF. Here the CDR3 DNA reads TGTGCCAGCAGTTACTCTGGTAGGGGTGGAAACACCATATATTTT.